This entry lists 12 T cell receptor beta chains sequenced from one sample in a study of radiation and T cells in renal cell carcinoma (TCRdb year 2020). Per the publication, the time point label means: blood 2 weeks post-SBRT. This specimen's treatment or condition label, per the study, means: 15 Gy SBRT to primary tumor, nephrectomy 4 weeks later. Library prep was done by the immunoSEQ multiplex PCR assay. The source is immuneACCESS, and TCRdb retained only in-frame sequences with V and J called. Part of the clones is not carried over; for the studies checked, unresolved V genes explain less than half of this, and the remainder is unexplained. The sample table holds about 130,000 clones, of which more than 80% were seen once. The ten largest clonotypes hold around 2% of the sample. Sequenced here: blood, sampled from a patient whose treatment included radiotherapy and nephrectomy. All receptors derive from an older woman with renal cell carcinoma.

This clone was detected only a few times. This chain connects TRBV29-1 to TRBJ2-2, with no clear D. Germline CDR1 reads SQVTM; CDR2 reads ANQGSEA. The CDR3 is 12 amino acids. V gave up 6 bases and J gave up 1 base, with 6 bases separating them. In DNA, the CDR3 is TGCAGCGTAGGCCGGAACACCGGGGAGCTGTTTTTT. Its translation: CSVGRNTGELFF.

The gene calls are TRBV2 and TRBJ1-1; a weak D match, TRBD1 (6 bases). The CDR3 loop spans 14 amino acids. Trimming took off 6 bases at V and 2 bases at J, with 13 bases between the two ends. Germline CDR1 SNHLY, CDR2 FYNNEI. Here the CDR3 reads CASRIQGFNTEAFF. The CDR3 DNA reads as TGTGCCAGCAGAATACAGGGTTTTAACACTGAAGCTTTCTTT.

The V and J genes are TRBV5-6 and TRBJ2-3, with 11 bases identical to TRBD2. Germline assignment: CDR1 SGHDT and CDR2 YYEEEE. V was pared by 4 bases and J by 5 bases, with 9 bases of the junction left unmatched. The CDR3 is 16 amino acids. CDR3 region: CASSPTLAGARDTQYF. In DNA form, the CDR3 reads TGTGCCAGCAGCCCCACACTAGCGGGAGCGAGAGATACGCAGTATTTT.

The CDR3 sequence is CASSSGVGDTEAFF. The CDR3 region has the DNA TGTGCCAGCAGCTCAGGGGTTGGCGACACTGAAGCTTTCTTT. The rearrangement links TRBV7-9 to TRBJ1-1; tentative D call: TRBD1 (6 bases). Germline V gene data show CDR1 as SEHNR and CDR2 as FQNEAQ (reference sequence). The CDR3 contains 14 residues. Trimming shortened V by 4 bases and J by 3 bases, and 12 bases separated the two germline ends.

The V call is TRBV6-5, the J call TRBJ1-1, with a possible D match to TRBD1 (6 bases). The germline CDR1 and CDR2 sequences are MNHEY and SVGAGI. Trimming stripped 6 bases from V and 7 bases from J, with 21 bases between. CDR3 size: 15 residues. CDR3 residues: CASSLRRGALLEAFF. Here the CDR3 DNA reads TGTGCCAGCAGCCTCAGGCGGGGGGCGCTTCTTGAAGCTTTCTTT.

The chain has TRBV10-3 and TRBJ2-5, with 10 bases aligning to TRBD1. Germline assignment: CDR1 ENHRY and CDR2 SYGVKD. With V trimmed by 6 bases and J by 5 bases, 9 bases remained unmatched. The CDR3 sequence is 15 residues long. CDR3 region: CAIRPGTGELETQYF. The CDR3 DNA is TGTGCCATCAGGCCCGGGACAGGGGAATTGGAGACCCAGTACTTC.

V usage is TRBV28 and J usage is TRBJ2-3; no firm D call. Germline CDR1 reads MDHEN; CDR2 reads SYDVKM. V lost 3 bases and J lost 2, with 15 bases in between. The CDR3 consists of 16 residues. This CDR3 reads CASSLVPHDPTDTQYF. CDR3 DNA: TGTGCCAGCAGTTTGGTCCCCCATGACCCCACAGATACGCAGTATTTT. Based on the CDR3 plus reference TRBV28 and TRBJ2-3, the full variable domain is DVKVTQSSRYLVKRTGEKVFLECVQDMDHENMFWYRQDPGLGLRLIYFSYDVKMKEKGDIPEGYSVSREKKERFSLILESASTNQTSMYLCASSLVPHDPTDTQYFGPGTRLTVL.

The genes are TRBV2 and TRBJ1-2, with TRBD1 as a possible D gene (5 bases). The CDR3 is 15 amino acids. Trimming took off 4 bases at V and 2 bases at J, with 14 bases between the two ends. Germline CDR1 SNHLY, CDR2 FYNNEI. CDR3 residues: CASSVDSITNYGYTF. The CDR3 DNA reads as TGTGCCAGCAGTGTCGACAGCATAACAAACTATGGCTACACCTTC.

The CDR3 sequence: CASSVDRENIQYF. CDR3 nucleotide sequence: TGTGCCAGCAGCGTGGACAGGGAAAACATTCAGTACTTC. This sequence joins TRBV11-2 and TRBJ2-4, with 8 bases matching TRBD1. The germline gives CDR1 SGHAT, CDR2 FQNNGV. The length of the CDR3 is 13 residues. Germline trimming cut 5 bases from V and 5 bases from J; bases unmatched to any gene: 2.

A few counts support this clone. The V call is TRBV6-5, the J call TRBJ2-2; tentatively, D is TRBD2 (6 bases). CDR1 is MNHEY and CDR2 is SVGAGI in the germline V gene. With 8 bases removed from V and 5 bases from J, the gap between germline ends came to 15 bases. This CDR3 is built from 14 residues. The CDR3 DNA reads as TGTGCCAGCGGGGCCTGGGGGAGGACCGGGGAGCTGTTTTTT. The encoded protein is CASGAWGRTGELFF.

The J gene is TRBJ1-4, the V gene TRBV7-9; tentatively, D is TRBD1 (5 bases). Trimming shortened V by 5 bases and J by 4 bases, and 14 bases separated the two germline ends. Per germline, CDR1 SEHNR and CDR2 FQNEAQ (reference sequence). The CDR3 sequence is 15 residues long. The CDR3 coding sequence is TGTGCCAGCAGCGACACCACAGGAGATAATGAAAAACTGTTTTTT. Its protein is CASSDTTGDNEKLFF.

J is TRBJ2-1 and V is TRBV11-1, with 7 nucleotides matching TRBD2. The CDR3 runs to 16 residues. The V and J ends lost 1 base and 0 bases, in that order; junction bases with no gene match: 3. The germline CDR1 and CDR2 sequences are SGHAT and FQDESV (reference sequence). CDR3 DNA sequence: TGTGCCAGCAGCTTAGAGCGGGATAGCTCCTACAATGAGCAGTTCTTC. Its protein is CASSLERDSSYNEQFF.